This T cell receptor (beta chain) was profiled in a study of tumor-infiltrating lymphocytes in primary liver carcinoma. The CDR3 loop spans 14 amino acids. CDR1 is DFQATT, CDR2 SNEGSKA, per germline (reference sequence). J lost 5 bases, V lost 3 bases, and 3 bases had no gene match. The investigators made TCR beta cDNA from about 0.45 ug total RNA, using a constant-region primer. What produced the TCR beta libraries was three nested multiplex PCR rounds using slightly modified ARM-PCR. A C-beta reverse primer was combined with TRBV1-TRBV30 forward primers in the first two PCR rounds, and each round had 10 cycles. TCRdb reprocessed the multiplex PCR reads with MiXCR, giving one entry per CDR3 protein. The repertoire holds under 25,000 distinct CDR3 sequences, with around 77% as singletons. Co-extracted RNA and DNA came from about 20-30 mg of unsorted bulk tissue.

The sample consisted of liver tumor tissue from sampling region 5. Specified subset: tumor region T5, tumor centre. The source of this sequence is a woman aged 25 to 39 with primary liver carcinoma and hepatitis B virus infection. This chain links TRBV20-1 with TRBJ2-7; 14 bases are shared with TRBD2. CDR3 nucleotides: TGCAGTGCTAGTCGGACTAGCGGGAGGCACGAGCAGTACTTC. Protein product: CSASRTSGRHEQYF.